This is a list of T cell receptor beta chains from one sample in a study of T-cell memory formation after mild COVID-19. TCRdb fed the 5' RACE reads into MiXCR, producing one record per CDR3 protein. This sample yields 200,000 to 250,000 distinct CDR3 sequences, of which over 9.5% are seen a single time; under 3.5% belongs to the top ten. Sequences were obtained from PBMCs or a T cell subset sorted from them (not recorded which). These receptors came from a man aged 18 to 30 who had mild COVID-19 (a few samples of this study predate the infection). Cell type and time point are not known. CDR3s include the opening cysteine and the closing phenylalanine or tryptophan. A D gene is named only where the DNA matches it firmly. Not all rows give a size; the values are once, few, many and, for expanded clones, a class.

V	size	J	D	DNA	CDR3
TRBV5-1	few	TRBJ1-5	-	TGCGCCAGCAGAGCCCGGGGGTTGAGCAATCAGCCCCAGCATTTT	CASRARGLSNQPQHF
TRBV7-8	many	TRBJ2-3	TRBD1	TGTGCCAGCAGCTGGAACAGGGGTGACACAGATACGCAGTATTTT	CASSWNRGDTDTQYF
TRBV2	many	TRBJ1-1	-	TGTGCCAGCAGGAGGGGGGGCACTGAAGCTTTCTTT	CASRRGGTEAFF
TRBV7-3	few	TRBJ2-2	TRBD1	TGTGCCAGCAGCCTCGTCCCGGGACAGGGTGCCGGGGAGCTGTTTTTT	CASSLVPGQGAGELFF
TRBV7-2	-	TRBJ2-3	-	TGTGCCAGCAGCTCGGGGACACCTAGCACAGATACGCAGTATTTT	CASSSGTPSTDTQYF
TRBV6-5	-	TRBJ1-2	-	TGTGCCAGCGGGGACAAGTACTATGGCTACACCTTC	CASGDKYYGYTF
TRBV6-5	-	TRBJ2-4	-	TGTGCCAGCAGTTACGACCAGCTTGGGGGAGGCCAGGGCATTCAGTACTTC	CASSYDQLGGGQGIQYF
TRBV4-3	many	TRBJ2-2	TRBD1	TGCGCCAGCAGCCCCGAACAGGGGGCGCAAATCAACACCGGGGAGCTGTTTTTT	CASSPEQGAQINTGELFF
TRBV11-2	-	TRBJ2-1	-	TGTGCCAGCAGCTTATGGAGGGAAGGCTACAATGAGCAGTTCTTC	CASSLWREGYNEQFF
TRBV28	-	TRBJ1-5	-	TGTGCCAGCAGTTTACTCGGGGGGACTAGCAATCAGCCCCAGCATTTT	CASSLLGGTSNQPQHF
TRBV20-1	few	TRBJ2-7	TRBD1	TGCAGTGCTACCCGGGACAGTCGAGCCTACGAGCAGTACTTC	CSATRDSRAYEQYF
TRBV20-1	many	TRBJ2-7	TRBD1	TGCAGTGCTAGTCCAGCCGGGACAGGGGGCTACGAGCAGTACTTC	CSASPAGTGGYEQYF
TRBV7-2	few	TRBJ2-2	-	TGTGCCAGCAGCGTTCAGGGTGGCGGGGAGCTGTTTTTT	CASSVQGGGELFF
TRBV5-1	many	TRBJ2-1	-	TGCGCCAGCAGCTTGGTGTCGGACTCCTACAATGAGCAGTTCTTC	CASSLVSDSYNEQFF
TRBV6-5	-	TRBJ1-1	-	TGTGCCAGCAGTTACTACGGCGGCCTGAACACTGAAGCTTTCTTT	CASSYYGGLNTEAFF
TRBV7-7	few	TRBJ2-1	-	TGTGCCAGCAGCTTAGTTGGGACAAATGAGCAGTTCTTC	CASSLVGTNEQFF
TRBV4-1	few	TRBJ2-1	-	TGCGCCAGCAGCCAAGTCCCGGGGGCTTACAATGAGCAGTTCTTC	CASSQVPGAYNEQFF
TRBV5-1	few	TRBJ1-2	TRBD1	TGCGCCAGCAGCTTGGGTCCCGGGACAGGGTCCTATGGCTACACCTTC	CASSLGPGTGSYGYTF
TRBV7-2	-	TRBJ2-5	-	TGTGCCAGCAGCCGACATTTCCAAGAGACCCAGTACTTC	CASSRHFQETQYF
TRBV6-2/TRBV6-3	few	TRBJ1-4	-	TGTGCCAGCAGTTACCGCGGGGGGTCCCCGTCGAAACTGTTTTTT	CASSYRGGSPSKLFF
TRBV12-3/TRBV12-4	-	TRBJ2-4	-	TGTGCCAGCAGTTTTGCCTTAAGGAACATTCAGTACTTC	CASSFALRNIQYF
TRBV10-1	few	TRBJ2-3	-	TGCGCCAGCAACGGCGGGGTCACAGATACGCAGTATTTT	CASNGGVTDTQYF
TRBV18	many	TRBJ2-5	-	TGTGCCAGCTCGCCCGGGACCCAAGAGACCCAGTACTTC	CASSPGTQETQYF
TRBV7-2	-	TRBJ1-4	-	TGTGCCAGCAGCTTCGGCCGGGGGCGGGGGGAAAAACTGTTTTTT	CASSFGRGRGEKLFF
TRBV9	-	TRBJ2-5	-	TGTGCCAGCAGCGTAGGACAGGTGGATGGGACCCAGTACTTC	CASSVGQVDGTQYF
TRBV7-2	many	TRBJ2-2	-	TGTGCCAGCAGCGGGTATGGCCACGGGGAGCTGTTTTTT	CASSGYGHGELFF
TRBV7-9	few	TRBJ1-2	TRBD1	TGTGCCAGCAGTTCGCACAGGGGGCCCCTTTGGGGCTACACCTTC	CASSSHRGPLWGYTF
TRBV5-1	few	TRBJ2-3	TRBD1	TGCGCCAGCAGCTTGCAGGGGGCGAAAGCAGATACGCAGTATTTT	CASSLQGAKADTQYF
TRBV12-3/TRBV12-4	many	TRBJ2-7	-	TGTGCCAGCTCCGTGGGGGACTCCTACGAGCAGTACTTC	CASSVGDSYEQYF
TRBV10-3	few	TRBJ2-7	-	TGTGCCATCAGTGACCCAGGGAAGCACGAGCAGTACTTC	CAISDPGKHEQYF
TRBV12-3/TRBV12-4	-	TRBJ1-5	-	TGTGCCAGCAGTTTAGGCAGTTTCCCCCAGCCCCAGCATTTT	CASSLGSFPQPQHF
TRBV27	-	TRBJ2-1	TRBD2	TGTGCCAGCAGGGTTATAGCGGGGGGGCTTAATGAGCAGTTCTTC	CASRVIAGGLNEQFF
TRBV28	few	TRBJ1-3	-	TGTGCCAGCAGGGTTGGACGGGAGGGGAGTACCATATATTTT	CASRVGREGSTIYF
TRBV6-5	few	TRBJ1-5	-	TGTGCCAGTAGGAAAGGACTCACTAGCAATCAGCCCCAGCATTTT	CASRKGLTSNQPQHF
TRBV4-3	-	TRBJ2-1	TRBD2	TGCGCCAGCAGACCTGGACTAGGCGGCAGTGAGCAGTTCTTC	CASRPGLGGSEQFF
TRBV11-1	few	TRBJ2-2	TRBD2	TGTGCCAGCACCTGGGGACTAGCGGGGGCCGGGGAGCTGTTTTTT	CASTWGLAGAGELFF
TRBV6-2/TRBV6-3	few	TRBJ2-5	-	TGTGCCAGCAGTTACATTGGGGTCCAAGAGACCCAGTACTTC	CASSYIGVQETQYF
TRBV7-6	few	TRBJ1-3	-	TGTGCCAGCAGCTTACAAGCAGGGACTGGAAACACCATATATTTT	CASSLQAGTGNTIYF
TRBV5-1	many	TRBJ2-1	TRBD2	TGCGCCAGCAGCTTGCTAGCGGGGTACGATGAGCAGTTCTTC	CASSLLAGYDEQFF
TRBV6-2/TRBV6-3	few	TRBJ1-1	-	TGTGCCAGCAGTTACCTCCCCACTGTGGAAGCTTTCTTT	CASSYLPTVEAFF
TRBV7-3	-	TRBJ2-2	TRBD1	TGTGCCAGCAGCTTCGGACAGGGTCCCACCGGGGAGCTGTTTTTT	CASSFGQGPTGELFF
TRBV15	-	TRBJ1-4	-	TGTGCCACCAGCAGAGAGGCCAGGAGGTTTGAACTGTTTTTT	CATSREARRFELFF
TRBV20-1	few	TRBJ2-5	-	TGCAGTGCTAGTACCGGGACGGCAGTGGAGACCCAGTACTTC	CSASTGTAVETQYF
TRBV20-1	-	TRBJ2-5	TRBD1	TGCAGTGCTGCCAGGTGGGACAGGGAAGAGACCCAGTACTTC	CSAARWDREETQYF
TRBV12-3/TRBV12-4	few	TRBJ2-1	-	TGTGCCAGCAGTTTAGGGCCCGCCTACAATGAGCAGTTCTTC	CASSLGPAYNEQFF
TRBV5-4	-	TRBJ2-7	TRBD1	TGTGCCAGCAGCCCCACACCGGGACAGGGAGGCGAGCAGTACTTC	CASSPTPGQGGEQYF
TRBV11-2	-	TRBJ1-4	TRBD1	TGTGCCAGCAGCTACTACCCGGGACAGGGGGCAGTAAAACTGTTTTTT	CASSYYPGQGAVKLFF
TRBV2	once	TRBJ2-2	TRBD1	TGTGCCAGCAGAGGACAGGGCGGGTCCGGGGAGCTGTTTTTT	CASRGQGGSGELFF
TRBV12-5	few	TRBJ1-5	-	TGTGCTAGTGGTATACGGGGGTATCAGCCCCAGCATTTT	CASGIRGYQPQHF
TRBV7-7	-	TRBJ2-5	-	TGTGCTAGCAGCTATCGACTCCAGGAGACCGAGTACTTC	CASSYRLQETEYF
TRBV15	-	TRBJ1-2	-	TGTGCCACCAGCAGTGCGAACTATGGCTACACCTTC	CATSSANYGYTF
TRBV7-9	-	TRBJ2-7	-	TGTGCCAGCAGCTTAGCGACGAACTACGAGCAGTACTTC	CASSLATNYEQYF
TRBV7-8	-	TRBJ2-5	TRBD1	TGTGCCAGCAGCCCGCGACAGGGTTATACTCAAGAGACCCAGTACTTC	CASSPRQGYTQETQYF
TRBV6-5	few	TRBJ2-6	-	TGTGCCAGCATACCGAGGTGGGGGGGCGAAACCTCTGGGGCCAACGTCCTGACTTTC	CASIPRWGGETSGANVLTF
TRBV6-2/TRBV6-3	-	TRBJ2-7	TRBD1	TGTGCCAGCACCGAAGGAGGGACAGGGACCTACGAGCAGTACTTC	CASTEGGTGTYEQYF